This T cell receptor (beta chain) was sequenced during a study of blood T cell repertoires in COVID-19. Participant age was roughly 18 to 90 years, and participants resided in roughly 25 US areas. What the recovered Cohort 3 donors had was two negative PCRs, clearance, or symptom resolution. CDR3 length equals 15 residues. V was shortened by 0 bases and J by 1 base, with 11 bases between the two germline ends. Germline CDR1 reads SGHDT; CDR2 reads YYEEEE. The data were produced by immunoSEQ multiplex PCR, yet TCRdb's version contains in-frame clones alone and is incomplete. The sample carries 250,000 or so clones, 86% recorded once.

The receptor's source is a woman between 50 and 59 years old who had recovered from COVID-19. The source material was PBMCs or T cells enriched from blood (not recorded which). The chain combines TRBV5-6 with TRBJ2-7, with D perhaps TRBD1 (5 bases). CDR3 DNA sequence: TGTGCCAGCAGCTTGGGGGGAACAGGTTCCTACGAGCAGTACTTC. Amino acids: CASSLGGTGSYEQYF. Using reference TRBV5-6 and TRBJ2-7 for the parts outside the CDR3, the full variable domain is DAGVTQSPTHLIKTRGQQVTLRCSPKSGHDTVSWYQQALGQGPQFIFQYYEEEERQRGNFPDRFSGHQFPNYSSELNVNALLLGDSALYLCASSLGGTGSYEQYFGPGTRLTVT.